A selection of T cell receptor beta chains follows, all from one sample in a study of cytomegalovirus exposure and HLA in healthy donors. Using immunoSEQ multiplex PCR, the repertoire was profiled, and TCRdb retains in-frame clones only, with some absent. Of some 180,000 clones listed, approximately 80% are singletons. The specimen was PBMCs. These receptor sequences come from a girl between 10 and 17 years old in good health and CMV-seropositive. Each CDR3 is given with its conserved first and last residue. The order of the fields is V gene, CDR3 length, J gene, CDR3 protein.

TRBV27	18	TRBJ2-3	CASRLLAGVLPKSDTQYF
TRBV9	12	TRBJ2-1	CASSYSGYEQFF
TRBV27	13	TRBJ1-1	CASSSTSVTEAFF
TRBV7-9	11	TRBJ2-7	CASSNLIEQYF
TRBV4-1	15	-	CASSQGRGGKSEQYF
TRBV7-3	14	TRBJ2-1	CASSKQTGLYEQFF
TRBV4-1	14	TRBJ1-1	CASSHLGQNTEAFF
TRBV5-4	13	TRBJ2-7	CASSSGLAYEQYF
TRBV11-2	15	TRBJ1-5	CASSLSRGSNQPQHF
TRBV7-2	14	TRBJ2-7	CASSRTSGHYEQYF
TRBV5-1	16	TRBJ2-1	CASSSLAGGSHNEQFF
TRBV5-8	16	TRBJ1-5	CASSQTGVYSNQPQHF
TRBV5-6	12	TRBJ2-1	CASSFRRLGKFF
TRBV6-5	15	TRBJ2-1	CASSHRLASYNEQFF
TRBV10-1	14	TRBJ2-1	CASSEASPNNEQFF
TRBV10-1	14	TRBJ2-7	CASSESGQGDEQYF
TRBV18	14	TRBJ1-5	CASSPGQSNQPQHF
TRBV7-3	15	TRBJ2-1	CASSLNQGAAHEQFF
TRBV5-1	14	TRBJ2-5	CASSSLAGEETQYF
TRBV30	13	TRBJ2-1	CAWSAGLADEQFF
TRBV2	15	TRBJ1-1	CASSFYTVKYTEAFF
TRBV6-6	14	TRBJ1-2	CASSSTTGHYGYTF
TRBV10-3	13	TRBJ1-2	CAISETGDYGYTF
TRBV4-1	14	TRBJ2-1	CASAREWGYNEQFF
TRBV19	14	TRBJ2-1	CASGLARSLYEQFF
TRBV19	15	TRBJ2-1	CASSIYGRAYNEQFF
TRBV5-4	15	TRBJ2-7	CASSVPRPGYYEQYF
TRBV6-5	15	TRBJ1-2	CASSPFGATNYGYTF
TRBV6-5	15	TRBJ2-7	CASSKFGLDLYEQYF
TRBV28	17	TRBJ2-7	CASSLFGTGGPVYEQYF
TRBV7-6	14	TRBJ2-7	CASSLGAGSYEQYF
TRBV4-1	14	TRBJ2-1	CASSQGTFYNEQFF
TRBV18	15	TRBJ1-5	CASSPDRGGNQPQHF
TRBV5-1	16	TRBJ2-1	CASSLSLASGNNEQFF
TRBV27	15	TRBJ1-2	CASSLSKGLIYGYTF
TRBV11-2	14	TRBJ2-1	CASSTNTGDNEQFF
TRBV4-2	16	TRBJ2-7	CASSRLGGQAEYEQYF
TRBV5-1	16	TRBJ2-3	CASSLMGGYRGDTQYF
TRBV7-2	14	TRBJ2-3	CASSLGGRGDTQYF
TRBV7-6	14	TRBJ2-7	CASSLDGGPYEQYF
TRBV29-1	15	TRBJ2-3	CSVEALAGGSDTQYF